Listed below are T cell receptor beta chains from one sample, sequenced in a study of blood T cells in healthy people across ages. From the 5' RACE reads, TCRdb called clonotypes with MiXCR, one entry per CDR3 protein. The table lists 1,500,000 or so distinct CDR3 sequences, around 59% of them singletons. The sample was blood. These TCRs come from a man aged 18 to 30 in good health. Both conserved end residues are part of each CDR3. Each record gives: D gene, clone size, J gene, V gene, CDR3 DNA, CDR3 protein. The D gene is left open where the match is weak. Where a row states a size, it is once, few, many or the class of an expanded clone; other rows omit it.

>-|-|TRBJ2-7|TRBV20-1
TGCAGTGCTATCGGGACTCAATCCTACGAGCAGTACTTC
CSAIGTQSYEQYF
>TRBD2|-|TRBJ2-1|TRBV13
TGTGCCAGCAGCTCATTCCGGGACCTCGGGAGGCCCTACAATGAGCAGTTCTTC
CASSSFRDLGRPYNEQFF
>-|-|TRBJ2-1|TRBV4-2
TGTGCCAGCAGCCAAGATCTGCGTGGGGCCTACAATAAGCAGTTCTTC
CASSQDLRGAYNKQFF
>-|-|TRBJ2-5|TRBV11-2
TGTGCCAGCAGCCGACCTCAGGGAGTCCAAGAGACCCAGTACTTC
CASSRPQGVQETQYF
>-|-|TRBJ2-1|TRBV6-2/TRBV6-3
TGTGCCAGCAGGCGCGAGAGCTCCTACAATGAGCAGTTCTTC
CASRRESSYNEQFF
>-|-|TRBJ2-7|TRBV2
TGTGCCAGCAGTGCTGACATCTACGAGCAGTACTTC
CASSADIYEQYF
>TRBD2|-|TRBJ2-3|TRBV6-6
TGTGCCAGCAGCCCCTATGTAGCGGGAGAAGGCGCAGATACGCAGTATTTT
CASSPYVAGEGADTQYF
>-|once|TRBJ1-1|TRBV5-6
TGTGCCAGCAGCTTGAGCACAGTCGACCGCATGAACACTGAAGCTTTCTTT
CASSLSTVDRMNTEAFF
>-|-|TRBJ1-1|TRBV20-1
TGCAGTGCTAGGATCTTCCCTGGGACTGAAGCTTTCTTT
CSARIFPGTEAFF
>TRBD2|once|TRBJ2-1|TRBV7-7
TGTGCCAGCAGCCCCGGCCCAACCGGGACTAACTCCTACAATGAGCAGTTCTTC
CASSPGPTGTNSYNEQFF
>-|few|TRBJ2-7|TRBV4-2
TGTGCCAGCAGCCAACGGACAGTGTACGAGCAGTACTTC
CASSQRTVYEQYF
>-|-|TRBJ2-4|TRBV13
TGTGCCAGCAGCTCGACTAGTCTCGCCAAAAACATTCAGTACTTC
CASSSTSLAKNIQYF